A single sample is the source of the 21 T cell receptor beta chains below, sequenced in a study of metastatic and nonmetastatic thyroid tumors. MiXCR was used by TCRdb to re-call the PCR reads. The profile shows 15,000 to 20,000 clones, 25% to 35% of them singletons. Each patient went into thyroid surgery without having received any treatment. Sequencing was performed on tumor tissue. Receptors originate from a female donor with papillary thyroid cancer or a benign thyroid nodule (not recorded which). Some clones in this sample may be carry-over from other donors' samples.

The chain uses TRBV5-1 and TRBJ2-1, with 8 positions matching TRBD2. The V segment lost 3 bases and the J segment 7 bases; nucleotides outside the gene matches: 6. There are 14 residues in the CDR3. Germline V gene sequence: CDR1 SGHRS, CDR2 YFSETQ. CDR3 bases: TGCGCCAGCAGCTGGACCGGGACTAGTAATGAGCAGTTCTTC. This codes for CASSWTGTSNEQFF.

This clone was recorded many times. The gene calls are TRBV20-1 and TRBJ2-5, with D maybe TRBD2 (6 bases). V lost 6 bases to trimming and J lost 1 base, with 24 bases between them. Germline V gives CDR1 DFQATT, CDR2 SNEGSKA (reference sequence). This CDR3 spans 17 amino acids. The CDR3 protein is CSAPIFDGRGFQETQYF. In DNA form, the CDR3 reads TGCAGTGCCCCCATATTCGACGGGAGAGGTTTCCAAGAGACCCAGTACTTC.

The chain links TRBV3-1 to TRBJ2-7, with 14 bases lining up with TRBD2. CDR1 is LGHDT and CDR2 is YNNKEL in the germline V gene (reference sequence). J lost 3 bases, V lost 4 bases, and 2 bases had no gene match. This CDR3 contains 15 residues. The CDR3 protein is CASSLGLAGDYEQYF. The CDR3 coding sequence is TGTGCCAGCAGCCTGGGACTAGCGGGAGACTACGAGCAGTACTTC.

This clone has at least ten counts. The J gene is TRBJ2-2, the V gene TRBV11-2; 7 nucleotides agree with TRBD2. Germline V gene data show CDR1 as SGHAT and CDR2 as FQNNGV. After removal of 3 bases from V and 4 bases from J, the junction contained 8 bases not matched to a gene. This CDR3 has 16 residues. In DNA, the CDR3 is TGTGCCAGCAGCTTGTTGGGGGGACTATTCACCGGGGAGCTGTTTTTT. It encodes CASSLLGGLFTGELFF.

The V gene is TRBV27, the J gene TRBJ1-1; possibly TRBD1 for D (5 bases). The CDR3 loop spans 12 amino acids. Germline V lookup: CDR1 MNHEY, CDR2 SMNVEV (reference sequence). V gave up 5 bases and J gave up 7 bases, with 11 bases separating them. CDR3 in DNA: TGTGCCAGCAGTGGAGGACAAAATGAAGCTTTCTTT. Translating gives CASSGGQNEAFF.

At least ten counts were recorded for this clone. The CDR3 DNA sequence: TGTGCCAGCAGCCCGTCCAGCGGGACACTCGGGCGGGCTTTCTTT. It codes for CASSPSSGTLGRAFF. The chain links TRBV4-2 to TRBJ1-1; the D gene is possibly TRBD1 (6 bases). Germline lookup yields CDR1 LGHNA and CDR2 YNFKEQ. The CDR3 has 15 residues. V lost 4 bases and J 11 bases, leaving 23 bases between the germline ends.

In its sample, this clone was seen many times. This chain links TRBV14 with TRBJ2-1, with unresolved D. Germline V lookup: CDR1 SGHDN, CDR2 FVKESK. This CDR3 spans 13 amino acids. The V gene lost 4 bases and the J gene lost 10 bases, with 14 bases spanning the gap. The CDR3: CASSPNPVGEQFF. The CDR3 region has the DNA TGTGCCAGCAGCCCCAATCCGGTAGGGGAGCAGTTCTTC.

This clone was recorded a few times. The chain joins TRBV6-1 to TRBJ1-4; D not resolved. CDR1 and CDR2 (germline): MNHNS, SASEGT. This CDR3 spans 13 amino acids. With 3 bases removed from V and 11 bases from J, the gap between germline ends came to 13 bases. The CDR3 loop reads CASSDSQKTKLFF. For the CDR3, the DNA is TGTGCCAGCAGTGACTCCCAGAAAACCAAACTGTTTTTT.

This clone was seen more than once but under ten times. This chain joins TRBV28 and TRBJ2-1; tentative D call: TRBD1 (6 bases). Trimming pared 0 bases from V and 9 bases from J, leaving 15 bases between. The V gene's germline CDR1 is MDHEN and CDR2 SYDVKM. The CDR3 runs to 15 residues. The CDR3 coding sequence is TGTGCCAGCAGTTTATGGGATACAGGGTATACTGAGCAGTTCTTC. Encoded protein: CASSLWDTGYTEQFF.

This clone was detected only a few times. The chain is built from TRBV10-3 and TRBJ2-1; D uncertain. Germline CDR1 and CDR2: ENHRY and SYGVKD. V was clipped by 0 bases and J by 2 bases, with 5 bases between them. The CDR3 is 14 residues long. Written as DNA, the CDR3 is TGTGCCATCAGTGAGTCGCTGCCCTACAATGAGCAGTTCTTC. Translation: CAISESLPYNEQFF.

V is TRBV30 and J is TRBJ1-1; unclear D gene. CDR3 length: 14 amino acids. Per germline, CDR1 GTSNPN and CDR2 SVGIG (reference sequence). Trimming removed 0 bases from V and 1 base from J, with 9 bases in between. CDR3 sequence reads: CAWSVRPWNTEAFF. In nucleotides, the CDR3 is TGTGCCTGGAGTGTACGGCCATGGAACACTGAAGCTTTCTTT.

This clone was seen more than once but under ten times. CDR3 DNA sequence: TGTGCCAGCAGTTCCCGGACAGGCCCTGGCTACACCTTC. It yields the protein CASSSRTGPGYTF. The chain is built from TRBV6-1 and TRBJ1-2, with 7 bases fitting TRBD1. J was trimmed by 7 bases and V by 5 bases; bases with no gene match: 7. This CDR3 is 13 amino acids long. Looked up from germline, CDR1 is MNHNS and CDR2 is SASEGT.

This clone was seen a handful of times. The rearrangement uses TRBV6-5 and TRBJ2-7; D perhaps matches TRBD2 (5 bases). The V end was cut by 0 bases, the J end by 3 bases, with 18 bases between. CDR3 length equals 17 residues. Germline assignment: CDR1 MNHEY and CDR2 SVGAGI. CDR3 coding DNA: TGTGCCAGCAGTTACTCCGCCCTTAAAGCGGAAAACTACGAGCAGTACTTC. Translation gives CASSYSALKAENYEQYF.

About this clone: A junction end diverges from the germline sequence, so it may reflect a read error. The sample has other DNA sequences that encode this CDR3 too. The chain recombines TRBV12-3 or TRBV12-4 with TRBJ2-1, with D perhaps TRBD1 (5 bases). CDR3 size: 13 residues. CDR3: CASSFGRQREQFF. The CDR3 DNA is TGTGCCAGTAGTTTCGGTAGACAGCGCGAGCAGTTCTTC.

This clone was seen at least ten times. V usage is TRBV20-1 and J usage is TRBJ2-5; D is ambiguous. Trimming removed 3 bases from V and 4 bases from J, with 15 bases in between. The CDR3 spans 14 residues. CDR1 is DFQATT and CDR2 is SNEGSKA in the germline V gene (reference sequence). CDR3 nucleotides: TGCAGTGCTAGGAAATTAGTGGGTCCAGAGACCCAGTACTTC. It is translated as CSARKLVGPETQYF.

This clone is termed medium-sized. V usage is TRBV19 and J usage is TRBJ2-6, with a tentative D call TRBD1 (6 bases). The CDR3 covers 14 residues. Germline V gives CDR1 LNHDA, CDR2 SQIVND (reference sequence). V lost 5 bases, J lost 4 bases, and 9 bases lay in between. This CDR3 reads CASSYRDGANVLTF. The CDR3 coding sequence is TGTGCCAGTAGTTACAGGGACGGGGCCAACGTCCTGACTTTC. Full variable domain (rest looked up from reference TRBV19 and TRBJ2-6): DGGITQSPKYLFRKEGQNVTLSCEQNLNHDAMYWYRQDPGQGLRLIYYSQIVNDFQKGDIAEGYSVSREKKESFPLTVTSAQKNPTAFYLCASSYRDGANVLTFGAGSRLTVL.

This clone was seen a handful of times. The junction differs from germline at one of its ends, possibly a read error. The chain links TRBV28 to TRBJ1-4; no definite D call. Germline CDR1 reads MDHEN; CDR2 reads SYDVKM. CDR3 size: 14 residues. The CDR3 nucleotides are TGTGCCAGCATCCGACCCATAGGTAATGAAAAACTGTTTTTC. Protein product: CASIRPIGNEKLFF.

The chain is built from TRBV20-1 and TRBJ2-7, with D possibly called TRBD1 or TRBD2 (5 bases each). Germline V gene sequence: CDR1 DFQATT, CDR2 SNEGSKA (reference sequence). CDR3 length: 13 amino acids. Trimming removed 7 bases from V and 3 bases from J, with 16 bases in between. The CDR3 DNA reads as TGCAGTGGATGTGTACTGGGGGACTACGAGCAGTACTTC. It translates to CSGCVLGDYEQYF.

This clone qualifies as medium-sized (0.01 to 0.1%). V is TRBV28 and J is TRBJ2-7; D gene unclear. V lost 4 bases, J lost 2 bases, and 3 bases lay in between. CDR3 length: 11 residues. The germline gives CDR1 MDHEN, CDR2 SYDVKM. CDR3 nucleotides: TGTGCCAGCAGTTGGGCCTACGAGCAGTACTTC. Translated: CASSWAYEQYF. Full variable domain (remainder filled in from reference TRBV28 and TRBJ2-7): DVKVTQSSRYLVKRTGEKVFLECVQDMDHENMFWYRQDPGLGLRLIYFSYDVKMKEKGDIPEGYSVSREKKERFSLILESASTNQTSMYLCASSWAYEQYFGPGTRLTVT.

The V call is TRBV4-2, the J call TRBJ1-6; 8 nucleotides agree with TRBD1. CDR1 and CDR2 from the germline V gene are LGHNA and YNFKEQ. This CDR3 spans 14 amino acids. The V gene end was trimmed by 1 base and the J gene end by 7 bases; junction bases not matched to a gene: 0. As DNA, the CDR3 is TGTGCCAGCAGCCAAGGACAGGGGAATTCACCCCTCCACTTT. This sequence encodes CASSQGQGNSPLHF.

This clone has more than one count but fewer than ten. J is TRBJ1-1 and V is TRBV12-3 or TRBV12-4; the D gene is possibly TRBD1 (5 bases). The CDR3 runs to 12 residues. Trimming left V 3 bases short and J 8 bases short, with 10 bases between. The CDR3 loop reads CASSLSGTEAFF. The CDR3 nucleotides read TGTGCCAGCAGTTTGTCCGGGACGGAAGCTTTCTTT.